This record covers a single T cell receptor (beta chain). The data originate from a study of response to subunit inactivated influenza vaccine. Via MiXCR, TCRdb re-called the RT-PCR reads, giving one row per CDR3 protein. The table lists about 540,000 distinct CDR3 sequences, under 30% of them singletons. CDR3 length equals 15 residues. V lost 4 bases, J lost 8 bases, and 16 bases lay in between. Germline CDR1 SGHRS, CDR2 YFSETQ. These records were also assigned to another study, of T cells expressing NK-cell markers. That work contributes: Template switching by 5'RACE with UMIs generated the TCR beta cDNA. According to the study, TCR beta repertoires originated from sorted CD3+CD56+NKG2C+, CD3+CD56+NKG2C- and CD3+CD56-NKG2C+ T cells. Of the CD8+ T cells in more than five donors, about 1.0-7.0% belonged to dominant NKG2C+ clonotypes. These same clonotypes (in several donors) also led the CD3+CD56-NKG2C+ fraction.

The V and J genes are TRBV5-1 and TRBJ1-6; no clear D. The source of this sequence is a man between 45 and 60 years old who received an inactivated influenza vaccine. The sequencing here drew on CD4+ T cells sorted from PBMCs, taken 11 to 12 days after vaccination. The CDR3 loop is CASSLSVFEYSPLHF. CDR3 DNA sequence: TGCGCCAGCAGCCTCTCCGTTTTTGAGTATTCACCCCTCCACTTT.